These 8 T cell receptor beta chains were sequenced from one sample in a study of esophageal squamous cell carcinoma under preoperative chemotherapy. TCRdb recomputed calls from the PCR reads with MiXCR, one row per CDR3 protein. The sample includes about 30,000 distinct CDR3 sequences, roughly 52% of them seen just once. Time point here: before preoperative PTX-NDP chemotherapy. Sampling was carried out from a patient given preoperative chemotherapy. Every receptor here comes from a human donor with esophageal squamous cell carcinoma. The donor label of this sample is uncertain.

This clonotype was counted ten times or more. This rearrangement joins TRBV7-9 to TRBJ2-1, with 10 bases fitting TRBD2. V lost 2 bases and J lost 8; bases outside the gene matches: 3. The germline gives CDR1 SEHNR, CDR2 FQNEAQ (reference sequence). This CDR3 spans 14 amino acids. Here the CDR3 DNA reads TGTGCCAGCAGCTTAAGCGGGGGGGGGGATGAGCAGTTCTTC. Amino acid sequence: CASSLSGGGDEQFF.

About this clonotype itself: A much larger clonotype is one base distant, so this may be a read error. This chain's CDR3 is CASSLEGETYEQFF. CDR3 sequence (DNA): TGTGCCAGCAGCTTAGAAGGAGAAACCTACGAGCAGTTCTTC. The J gene is TRBJ2-1, the V gene TRBV7-2, with D hard to call. Trimming took off 1 base at V and 10 bases at J, with 14 bases between the two ends. The CDR3 has 14 residues. From germline, CDR1 is SGHTA and CDR2 FQGNSA.

This chain uses TRBV10-3 with TRBJ2-1, with a weak D call TRBD2 (6 bases). Between the trimmed V and J ends, which lost 8 bases and 0 bases, there was a span of 8 bases. This CDR3 is built from 13 residues. Per germline, CDR1 ENHRY and CDR2 SYGVKD. The DNA of the CDR3 is TGTGCCATCCAGGAGGGCTCCTACAATGAGCAGTTCTTC. It specifies CAIQEGSYNEQFF.

The chain joins TRBV12-3 or TRBV12-4 to TRBJ2-1; D gene uncertain. This CDR3 has 15 residues. V was trimmed by 7 bases and J by 1 base, leaving 14 bases between them. CDR3 DNA sequence: TGTGCCAGCACCCCCTCGACTCCTTCCTACAATGAGCAGTTCTTC. This gives the protein CASTPSTPSYNEQFF.

This chain joins TRBV12-3 or TRBV12-4 and TRBJ1-6; D remains unclear. The CDR3 runs to 12 residues. Deletions cut 3 bases from V and 13 bases from J, with 10 bases between. CDR3 residues: CASSFETSPLHF. The CDR3 nucleotides read TGTGCCAGCAGTTTTGAGACTTCCCCCCTCCACTTT.

This clonotype was seen repeatedly, ten times or more. The chain combines TRBV19 with TRBJ2-1, with 11 bases fitting TRBD2. The CDR3 spans 16 residues. V was pared by 6 bases and J by 3 bases, with 7 bases of the junction left unmatched. From germline, CDR1 is LNHDA and CDR2 SQIVND (reference sequence). Here the CDR3 reads CASRELGTSGYNEQFF. The CDR3 DNA reads TGTGCCAGTAGGGAGCTCGGGACTAGCGGCTACAATGAGCAGTTCTTC.

As concerns this clonotype: One end of the junction fails to match germline, which may point to a read error. The chain uses TRBV7-3 and TRBJ2-6; maybe TRBD1 (5 bases). CDR1 SGHTA and CDR2 FQGTGA come from the germline V gene. The CDR3 loop spans 15 amino acids. The CDR3 DNA reads TGTGCCAGCAGCTTCACAGGTCCTGGCGCCTACGTCCAGACCTTC. Its translation: CASSFTGPGAYVQTF.

This clonotype was recorded many times. V is TRBV27 and J is TRBJ2-5; D is tentatively TRBD1 or TRBD2 (5 bases each). The CDR3 contains 13 residues. Germline assignment: CDR1 MNHEY and CDR2 SMNVEV (reference sequence). V gave up 2 bases and J gave up 3 bases, with 7 bases separating them. The CDR3 nucleotides read TGTGCCAGCAGTTTACAGGGAGAAGAGACCCAGTACTTC. This encodes CASSLQGEETQYF.